This T cell receptor (beta chain) was retrieved from a study of CD8 T cells in Susac syndrome. Random-hexamer reverse transcription was applied to about 0.5 to 1 ug RNA. The CDR3 of TCR beta was amplified by immunoSEQ multiplex PCR across 54 Vbeta and 13 Jbeta. Each CDR3 protein is one row after TCRdb ran MiXCR on the immunoSEQ multiplex PCR reads. This sample has over 100,000 distinct CDR3 sequences, with about nine tenths found just once. The CDR3 sequence is 14 residues long. Germline loops: CDR1 ENHRY, CDR2 SYGVKD. Between the trimmed V and J ends, which lost 2 bases and 5 bases, there was a span of 12 bases.

Sequenced material: CD8+ T cells from PBMCs. This chain joins TRBV10-3 and TRBJ2-5; D remains ambiguous. This TCR was sampled from a human donor in good health. For the CDR3, the DNA is TGTGCCATCAGTGAGCCTCAGCGCCGGGAGACCCAGTACTTC. It encodes CAISEPQRRETQYF.